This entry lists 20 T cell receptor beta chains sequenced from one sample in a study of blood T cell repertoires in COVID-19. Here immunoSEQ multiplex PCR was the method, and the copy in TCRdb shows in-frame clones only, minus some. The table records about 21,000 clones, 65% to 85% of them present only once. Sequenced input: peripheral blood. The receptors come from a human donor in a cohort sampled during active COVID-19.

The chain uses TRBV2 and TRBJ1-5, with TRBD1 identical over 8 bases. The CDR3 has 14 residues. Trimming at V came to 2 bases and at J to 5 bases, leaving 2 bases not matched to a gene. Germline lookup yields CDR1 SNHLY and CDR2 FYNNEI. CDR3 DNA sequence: TGTGCCAGCAGTGAACAGGGGGCGCATCAGCCCCAGCATTTT. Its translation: CASSEQGAHQPQHF.

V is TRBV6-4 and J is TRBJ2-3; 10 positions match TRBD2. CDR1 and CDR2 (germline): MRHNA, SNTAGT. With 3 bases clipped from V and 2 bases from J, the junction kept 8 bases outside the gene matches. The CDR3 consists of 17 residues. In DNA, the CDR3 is TGTGCCAGCAGTGATCAAACGAGCGGGAGGGCCACAGATACGCAGTATTTT. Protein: CASSDQTSGRATDTQYF.

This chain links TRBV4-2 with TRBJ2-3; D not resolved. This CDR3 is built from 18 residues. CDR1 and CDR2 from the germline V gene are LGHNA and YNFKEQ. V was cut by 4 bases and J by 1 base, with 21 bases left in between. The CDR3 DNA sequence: TGTGCCAGCAGCCTGGCGGCCAAGCGAAGCTCGGGCACAGATACGCAGTATTTT. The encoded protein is CASSLAAKRSSGTDTQYF.

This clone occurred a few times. CDR3 DNA: TGTGCCACCAAATCCGGGACTTTTGACACAGATACGCAGTATTTT. This translates into CATKSGTFDTDTQYF. The chain uses TRBV27 and TRBJ2-3; tentatively, D is TRBD2 (6 bases). V was shortened by 10 bases and J by 2 bases, with 19 bases between the two germline ends. Germline lookup yields CDR1 MNHEY and CDR2 SMNVEV (reference sequence). The CDR3 spans 15 residues.

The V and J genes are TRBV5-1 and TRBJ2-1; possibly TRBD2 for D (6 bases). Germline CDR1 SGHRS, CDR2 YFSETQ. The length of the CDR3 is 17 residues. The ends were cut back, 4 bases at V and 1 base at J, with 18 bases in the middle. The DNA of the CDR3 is TGCGCCAGCAGCCCAAACGTAGGAGGGATGTCCTACAATGAGCAGTTCTTC. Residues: CASSPNVGGMSYNEQFF.

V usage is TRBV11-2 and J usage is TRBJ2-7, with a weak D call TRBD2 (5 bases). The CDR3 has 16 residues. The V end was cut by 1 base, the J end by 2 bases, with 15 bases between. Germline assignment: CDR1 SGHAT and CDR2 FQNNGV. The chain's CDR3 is CASSLVTSGPTYEQYF. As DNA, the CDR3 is TGTGCCAGCAGCTTAGTGACCAGCGGTCCTACCTACGAGCAGTACTTC. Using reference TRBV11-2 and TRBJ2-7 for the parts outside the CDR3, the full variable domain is EAGVAQSPRYKIIEKRQSVAFWCNPISGHATLYWYQQILGQGPKLLIQFQNNGVVDDSQLPKDRFSAERLKGVDSTLKIQPAKLEDSAVYLCASSLVTSGPTYEQYFGPGTRLTVT.

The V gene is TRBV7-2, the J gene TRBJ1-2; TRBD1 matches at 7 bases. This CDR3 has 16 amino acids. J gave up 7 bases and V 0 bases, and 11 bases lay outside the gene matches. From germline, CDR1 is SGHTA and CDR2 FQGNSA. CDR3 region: CASSLAFKGAAGGYTF. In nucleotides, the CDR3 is TGTGCCAGCAGCTTAGCGTTTAAGGGGGCGGCGGGTGGCTACACCTTC.

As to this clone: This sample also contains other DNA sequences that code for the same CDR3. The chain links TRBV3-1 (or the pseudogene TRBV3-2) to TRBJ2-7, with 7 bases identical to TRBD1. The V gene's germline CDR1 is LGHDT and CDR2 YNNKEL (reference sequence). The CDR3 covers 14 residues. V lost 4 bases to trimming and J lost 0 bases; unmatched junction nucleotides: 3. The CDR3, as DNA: TGTGCCAGCAGCCCGAGGGACAGCTCCTACGAGCAGTACTTC. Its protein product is CASSPRDSSYEQYF.

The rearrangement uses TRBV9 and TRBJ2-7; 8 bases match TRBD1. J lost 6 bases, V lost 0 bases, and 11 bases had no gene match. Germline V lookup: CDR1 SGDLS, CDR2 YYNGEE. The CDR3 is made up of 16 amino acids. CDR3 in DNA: TGTGCCAGCAGCGTAGGGATTACCGGACAGGGCCTCGAGCAGTACTTC. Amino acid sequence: CASSVGITGQGLEQYF.

DNA for the CDR3: TGCGCCAGCAGCTTCGGTCTGACTAGCGGGAGCACAGATACGCAGTATTTT. Its protein product is CASSFGLTSGSTDTQYF. This chain uses TRBV5-1 with TRBJ2-3; TRBD2 agrees at 10 bases. The length of the CDR3 is 17 residues. CDR1 is SGHRS and CDR2 is YFSETQ in the germline V gene. Trimming cost V 2 bases and J 0 bases; bases outside gene matches: 6.

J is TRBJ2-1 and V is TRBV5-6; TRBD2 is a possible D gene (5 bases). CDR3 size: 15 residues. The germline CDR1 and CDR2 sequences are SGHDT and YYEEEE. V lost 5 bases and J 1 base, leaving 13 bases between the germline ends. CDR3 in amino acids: CASSTDLGSYNEQFF. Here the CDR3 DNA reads TGTGCCAGCAGTACGGACTTGGGGTCCTACAATGAGCAGTTCTTC.

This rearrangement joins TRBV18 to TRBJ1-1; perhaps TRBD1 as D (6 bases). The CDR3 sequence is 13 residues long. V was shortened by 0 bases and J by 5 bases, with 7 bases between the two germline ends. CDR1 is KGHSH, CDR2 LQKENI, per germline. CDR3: CASSPPQGTEAFF. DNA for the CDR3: TGTGCCAGCTCACCACCCCAGGGGACTGAAGCTTTCTTT.

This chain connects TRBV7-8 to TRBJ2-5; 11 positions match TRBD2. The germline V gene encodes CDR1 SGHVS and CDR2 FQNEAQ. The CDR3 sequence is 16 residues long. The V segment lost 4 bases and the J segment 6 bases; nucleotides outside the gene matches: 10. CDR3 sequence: CASSYIAGGPSKTQYF. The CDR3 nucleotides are TGTGCCAGCAGCTACATAGCGGGAGGGCCCTCGAAGACCCAGTACTTC.

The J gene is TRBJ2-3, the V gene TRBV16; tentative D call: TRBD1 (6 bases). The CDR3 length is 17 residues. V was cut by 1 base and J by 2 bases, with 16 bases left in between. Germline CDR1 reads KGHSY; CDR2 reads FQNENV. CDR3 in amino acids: CASSQLVTDSNTDTQYF. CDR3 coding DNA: TGTGCCAGCAGCCAATTAGTAACGGACAGCAACACAGATACGCAGTATTTT.

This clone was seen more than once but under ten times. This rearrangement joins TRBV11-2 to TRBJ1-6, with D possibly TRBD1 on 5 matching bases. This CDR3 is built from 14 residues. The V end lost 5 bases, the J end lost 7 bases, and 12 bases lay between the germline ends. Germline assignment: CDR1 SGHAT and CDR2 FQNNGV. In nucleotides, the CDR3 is TGTGCCAGCAGCCCAAGCGCAGGGAATTCACCCCTCCACTTT. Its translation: CASSPSAGNSPLHF. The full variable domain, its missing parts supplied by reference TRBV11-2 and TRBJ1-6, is EAGVAQSPRYKIIEKRQSVAFWCNPISGHATLYWYQQILGQGPKLLIQFQNNGVVDDSQLPKDRFSAERLKGVDSTLKIQPAKLEDSAVYLCASSPSAGNSPLHFGNGTRLTVT.

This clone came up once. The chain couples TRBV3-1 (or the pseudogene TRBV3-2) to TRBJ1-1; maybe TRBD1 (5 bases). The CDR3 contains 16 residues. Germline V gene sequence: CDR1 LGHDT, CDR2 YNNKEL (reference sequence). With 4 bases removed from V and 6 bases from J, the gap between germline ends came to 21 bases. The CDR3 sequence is CASSPPSSGSIPEAFF. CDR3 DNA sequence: TGTGCCAGCAGCCCTCCTAGTTCAGGGTCGATCCCTGAAGCTTTCTTT.

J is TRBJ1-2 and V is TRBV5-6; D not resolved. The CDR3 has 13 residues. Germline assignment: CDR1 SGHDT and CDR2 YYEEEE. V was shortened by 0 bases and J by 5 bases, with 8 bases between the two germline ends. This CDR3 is CASSLGRGYGYTF. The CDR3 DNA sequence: TGTGCCAGCAGCTTGGGGCGCGGGTATGGCTACACCTTC.

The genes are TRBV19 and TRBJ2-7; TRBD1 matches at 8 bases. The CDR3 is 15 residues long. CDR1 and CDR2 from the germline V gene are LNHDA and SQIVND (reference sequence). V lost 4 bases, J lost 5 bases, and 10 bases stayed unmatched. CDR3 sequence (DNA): TGTGCCAGTAGTAGGGGACAGGTCGGGACCCACGAGCAGTACTTC. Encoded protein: CASSRGQVGTHEQYF.

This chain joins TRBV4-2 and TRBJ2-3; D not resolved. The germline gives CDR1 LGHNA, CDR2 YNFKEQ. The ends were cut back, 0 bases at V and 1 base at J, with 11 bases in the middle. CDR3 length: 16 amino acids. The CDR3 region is CASSQEAGGGTDTQYF. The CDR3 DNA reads TGTGCCAGCAGCCAAGAGGCCGGCGGTGGCACAGATACGCAGTATTTT.

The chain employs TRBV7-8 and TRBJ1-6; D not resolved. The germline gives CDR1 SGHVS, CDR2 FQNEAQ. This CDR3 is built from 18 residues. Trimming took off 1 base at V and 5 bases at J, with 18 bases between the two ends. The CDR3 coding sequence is TGTGCCAGCAGCTTAGTAGTAGGACTCCCCGGCAATAATTCACCCCTCCACTTT. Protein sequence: CASSLVVGLPGNNSPLHF.